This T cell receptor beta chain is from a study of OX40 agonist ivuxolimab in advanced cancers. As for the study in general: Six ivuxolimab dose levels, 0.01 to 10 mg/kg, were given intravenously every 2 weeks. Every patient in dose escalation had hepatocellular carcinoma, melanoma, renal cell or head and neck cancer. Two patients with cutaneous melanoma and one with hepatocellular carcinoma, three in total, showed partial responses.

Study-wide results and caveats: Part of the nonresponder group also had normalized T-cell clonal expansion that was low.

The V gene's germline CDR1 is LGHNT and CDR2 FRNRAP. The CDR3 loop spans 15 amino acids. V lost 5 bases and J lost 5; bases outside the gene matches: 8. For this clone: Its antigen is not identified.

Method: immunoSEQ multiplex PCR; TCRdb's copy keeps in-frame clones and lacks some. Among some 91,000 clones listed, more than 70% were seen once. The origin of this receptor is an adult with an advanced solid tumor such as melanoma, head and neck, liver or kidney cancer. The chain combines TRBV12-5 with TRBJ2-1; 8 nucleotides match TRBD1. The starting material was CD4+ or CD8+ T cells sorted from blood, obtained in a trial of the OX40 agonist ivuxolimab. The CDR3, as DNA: TGTGCTAGTGGTACGGACAGGGATAGGAACAATGAGCAGTTCTTC. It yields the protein CASGTDRDRNNEQFF.